The TCR beta chain described here comes from a study of T-cell memory formation after mild COVID-19. Findings of the study overall: CD4+ contracting clones lay mainly in CM and EM, CD8+ ones in EMRA.

The germline V and J ends were trimmed by 0 bases and 2 bases, with 13 bases remaining between them. The CDR3 consists of 16 residues. CDR1 is LGHDT, CDR2 YNNKEL, per germline (reference sequence). This clonotype was counted a few times. Its target is unknown. From the 5' RACE reads, TCRdb called clonotypes with MiXCR, one entry per CDR3 protein. This sample yields some 82,000 distinct CDR3 sequences, of which 9.5% to 15% are seen a single time; approximately 41% belongs to the top ten. Sequences were obtained from PBMCs or a T cell subset sorted from them (not recorded which). The source of this sequence is a man aged 18 to 30 who had mild COVID-19 (a few samples of this study predate the infection). Cell type and time point are not known. The gene calls are TRBV3-1 and TRBJ1-1; unclear D gene. CDR3 loop: CASSQDPGSVNTEAFF. CDR3 sequence (DNA): TGTGCCAGCAGCCAAGATCCGGGGTCGGTTAACACTGAAGCTTTCTTT.